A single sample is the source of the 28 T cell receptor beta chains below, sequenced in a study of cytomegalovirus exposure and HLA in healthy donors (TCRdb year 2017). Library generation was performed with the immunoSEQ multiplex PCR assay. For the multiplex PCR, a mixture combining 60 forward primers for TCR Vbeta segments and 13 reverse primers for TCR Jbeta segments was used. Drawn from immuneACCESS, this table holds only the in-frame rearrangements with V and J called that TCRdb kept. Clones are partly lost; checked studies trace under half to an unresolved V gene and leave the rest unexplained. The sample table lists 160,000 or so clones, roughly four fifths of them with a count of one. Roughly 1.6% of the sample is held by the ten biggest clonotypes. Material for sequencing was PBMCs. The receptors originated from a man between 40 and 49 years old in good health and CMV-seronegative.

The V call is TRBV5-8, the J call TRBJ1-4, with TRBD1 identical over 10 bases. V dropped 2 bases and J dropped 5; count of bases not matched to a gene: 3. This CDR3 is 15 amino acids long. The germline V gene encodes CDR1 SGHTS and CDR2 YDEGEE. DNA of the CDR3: TGTGCCAGCAGCTTCCGGGACAGGGGAAATGAAAAACTGTTTTTT. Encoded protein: CASSFRDRGNEKLFF.

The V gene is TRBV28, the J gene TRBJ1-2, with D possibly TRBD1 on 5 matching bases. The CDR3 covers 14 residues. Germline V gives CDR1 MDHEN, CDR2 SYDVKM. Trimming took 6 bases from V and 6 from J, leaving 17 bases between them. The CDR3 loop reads CASSMWGAGNGYTF. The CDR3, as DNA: TGTGCCAGCAGCATGTGGGGCGCTGGGAATGGCTACACCTTC.

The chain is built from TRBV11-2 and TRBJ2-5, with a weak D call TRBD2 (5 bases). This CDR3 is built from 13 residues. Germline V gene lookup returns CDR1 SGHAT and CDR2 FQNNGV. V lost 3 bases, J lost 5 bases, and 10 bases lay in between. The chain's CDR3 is CASSFGVRETQYF. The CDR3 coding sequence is TGTGCCAGCAGCTTCGGGGTTCGCGAGACCCAGTACTTC.

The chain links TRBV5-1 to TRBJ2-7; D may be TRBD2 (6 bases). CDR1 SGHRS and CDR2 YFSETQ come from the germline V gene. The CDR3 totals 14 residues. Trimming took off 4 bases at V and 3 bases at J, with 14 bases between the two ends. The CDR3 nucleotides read TGCGCCAGCAGCGGCGGACTATCCGGCTACGAGCAGTACTTC. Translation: CASSGGLSGYEQYF. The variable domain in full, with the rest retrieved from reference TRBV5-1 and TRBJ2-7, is KAGVTQTPRYLIKTRGQQVTLSCSPISGHRSVSWYQQTPGQGLQFLFEYFSETQRNKGNFPGRFSGRQFSNSRSEMNVSTLELGDSALYLCASSGGLSGYEQYFGPGTRLTVT.

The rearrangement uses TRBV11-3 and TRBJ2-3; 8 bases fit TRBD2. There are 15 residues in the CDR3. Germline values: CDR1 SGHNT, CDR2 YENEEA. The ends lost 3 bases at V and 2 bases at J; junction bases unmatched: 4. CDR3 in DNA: TGTGCCAGCAGCTTGACTAGCGTCAACACAGATACGCAGTATTTT. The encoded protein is CASSLTSVNTDTQYF.

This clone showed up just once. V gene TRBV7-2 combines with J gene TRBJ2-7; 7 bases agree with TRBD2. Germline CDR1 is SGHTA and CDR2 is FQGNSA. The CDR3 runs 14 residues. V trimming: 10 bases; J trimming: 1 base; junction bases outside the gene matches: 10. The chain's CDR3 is CATRREPASYEQYF. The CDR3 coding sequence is TGTGCCACACGGCGGGAGCCGGCGTCCTACGAGCAGTACTTC.

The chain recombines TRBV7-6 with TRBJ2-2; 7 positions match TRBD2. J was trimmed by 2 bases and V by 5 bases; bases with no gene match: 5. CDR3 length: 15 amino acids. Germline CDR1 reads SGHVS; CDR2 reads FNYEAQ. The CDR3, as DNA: TGTGCCAGCAGCCCTAGCGGACTTAACACCGGGGAGCTGTTTTTT. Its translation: CASSPSGLNTGELFF.

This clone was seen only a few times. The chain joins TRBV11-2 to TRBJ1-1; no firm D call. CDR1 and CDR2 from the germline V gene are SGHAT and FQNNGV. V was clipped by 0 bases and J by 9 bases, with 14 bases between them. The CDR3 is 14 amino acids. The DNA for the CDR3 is TGTGCCAGCAGCTTAGATCTATGGGAGAACCAAGCTTTCTTT. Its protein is CASSLDLWENQAFF.

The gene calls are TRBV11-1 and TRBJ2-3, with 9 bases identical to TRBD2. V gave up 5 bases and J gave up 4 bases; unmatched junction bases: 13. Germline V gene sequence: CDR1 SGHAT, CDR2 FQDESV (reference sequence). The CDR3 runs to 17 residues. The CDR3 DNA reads TGTGCCAGCAGCCGCCCGAGTAGCGGGAGTTTAGCAGATACGCAGTATTTT. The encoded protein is CASSRPSSGSLADTQYF.

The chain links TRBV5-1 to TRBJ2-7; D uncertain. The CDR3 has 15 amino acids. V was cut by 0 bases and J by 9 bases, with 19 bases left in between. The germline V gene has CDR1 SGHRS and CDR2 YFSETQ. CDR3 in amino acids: CASSLGSSEALAQYF. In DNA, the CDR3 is TGCGCCAGCAGCTTGGGTTCCAGCGAAGCGCTGGCGCAGTACTTC. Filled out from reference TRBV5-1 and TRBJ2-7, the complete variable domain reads KAGVTQTPRYLIKTRGQQVTLSCSPISGHRSVSWYQQTPGQGLQFLFEYFSETQRNKGNFPGRFSGRQFSNSRSEMNVSTLELGDSALYLCASSLGSSEALAQYFGPGTRLTVT.

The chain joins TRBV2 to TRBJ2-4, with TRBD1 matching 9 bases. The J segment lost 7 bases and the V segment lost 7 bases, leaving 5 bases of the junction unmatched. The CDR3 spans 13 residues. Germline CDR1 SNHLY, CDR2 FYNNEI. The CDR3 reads CASTLGTGNIQYF. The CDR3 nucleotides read TGTGCCAGCACCCTAGGGACAGGGAACATTCAGTACTTC.

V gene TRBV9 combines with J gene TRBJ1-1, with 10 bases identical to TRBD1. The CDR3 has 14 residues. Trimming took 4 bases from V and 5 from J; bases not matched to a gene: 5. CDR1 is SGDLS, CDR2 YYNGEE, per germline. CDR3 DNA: TGTGCCAGCAGCCCCGGGACAGGGGAAACTGAAGCTTTCTTT. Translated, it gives CASSPGTGETEAFF.

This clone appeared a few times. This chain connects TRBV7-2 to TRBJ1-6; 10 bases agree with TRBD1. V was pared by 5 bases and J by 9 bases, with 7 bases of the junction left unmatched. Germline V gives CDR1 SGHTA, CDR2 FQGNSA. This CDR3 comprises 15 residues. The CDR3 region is CASSPTDRGTSPLHF. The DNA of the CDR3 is TGTGCCAGCAGCCCAACGGACAGGGGGACTTCACCCCTCCACTTT.

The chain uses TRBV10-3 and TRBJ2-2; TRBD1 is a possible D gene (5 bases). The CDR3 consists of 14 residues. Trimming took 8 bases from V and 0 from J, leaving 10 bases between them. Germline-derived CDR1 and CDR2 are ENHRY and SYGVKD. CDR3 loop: CAIQTGTNTGELFF. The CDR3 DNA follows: TGTGCCATCCAAACAGGAACGAACACCGGGGAGCTGTTTTTT.

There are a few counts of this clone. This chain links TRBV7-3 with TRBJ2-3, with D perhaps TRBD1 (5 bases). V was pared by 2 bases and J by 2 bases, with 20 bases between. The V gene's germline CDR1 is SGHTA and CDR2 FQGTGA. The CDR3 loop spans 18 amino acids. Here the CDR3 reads CASSLWGQRGSFTDTQYF. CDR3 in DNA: TGTGCCAGCAGCTTATGGGGTCAAAGGGGCTCCTTCACAGATACGCAGTATTTT.

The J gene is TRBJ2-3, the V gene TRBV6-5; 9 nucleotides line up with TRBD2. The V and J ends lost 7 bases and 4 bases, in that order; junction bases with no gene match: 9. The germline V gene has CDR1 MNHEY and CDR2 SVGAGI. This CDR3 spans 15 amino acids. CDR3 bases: TGTGCCAGCACGGCGAGTAGCGGGAGAGCAGATACGCAGTATTTT. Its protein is CASTASSGRADTQYF.

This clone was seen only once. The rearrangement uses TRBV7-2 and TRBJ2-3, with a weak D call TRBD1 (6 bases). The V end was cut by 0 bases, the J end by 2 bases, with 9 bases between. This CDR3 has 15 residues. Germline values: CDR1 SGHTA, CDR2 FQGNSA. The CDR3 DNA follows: TGTGCCAGCAGCTTAGCTGGGACAAACACAGATACGCAGTATTTT. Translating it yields CASSLAGTNTDTQYF.

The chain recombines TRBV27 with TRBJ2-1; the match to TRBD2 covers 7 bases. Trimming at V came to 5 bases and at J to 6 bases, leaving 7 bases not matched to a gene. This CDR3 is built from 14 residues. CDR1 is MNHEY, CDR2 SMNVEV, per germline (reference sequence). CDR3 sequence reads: CASSLGTKINEQFF. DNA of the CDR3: TGTGCCAGCAGTCTCGGGACTAAAATCAATGAGCAGTTCTTC.

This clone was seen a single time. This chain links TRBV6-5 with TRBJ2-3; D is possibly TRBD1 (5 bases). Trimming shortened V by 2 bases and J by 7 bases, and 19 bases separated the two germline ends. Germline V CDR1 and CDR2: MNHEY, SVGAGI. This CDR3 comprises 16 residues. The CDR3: CASSYPGRGILHTQYF. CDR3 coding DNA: TGTGCCAGCAGTTACCCGGGTAGGGGCATTCTCCATACGCAGTATTTT.

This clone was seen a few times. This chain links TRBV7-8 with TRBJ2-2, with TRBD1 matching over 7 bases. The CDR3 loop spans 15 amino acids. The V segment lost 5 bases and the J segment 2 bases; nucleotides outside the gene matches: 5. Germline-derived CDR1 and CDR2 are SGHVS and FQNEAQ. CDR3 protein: CASSLGQRNTGELFF. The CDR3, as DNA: TGTGCCAGCAGCCTGGGACAGAGAAACACCGGGGAGCTGTTTTTT.

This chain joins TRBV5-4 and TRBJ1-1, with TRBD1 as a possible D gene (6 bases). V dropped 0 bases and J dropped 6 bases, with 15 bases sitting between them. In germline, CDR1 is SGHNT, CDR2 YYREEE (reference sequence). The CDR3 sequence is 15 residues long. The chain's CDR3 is CASSLDRGASSEAFF. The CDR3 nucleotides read TGTGCCAGCAGCTTGGATCGGGGGGCGAGTTCTGAAGCTTTCTTT.

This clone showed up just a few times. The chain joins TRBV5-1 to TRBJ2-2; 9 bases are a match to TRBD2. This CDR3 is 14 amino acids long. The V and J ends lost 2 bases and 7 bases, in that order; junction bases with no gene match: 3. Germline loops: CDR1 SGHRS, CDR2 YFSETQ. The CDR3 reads CASSFKREDGELFF. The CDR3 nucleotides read TGCGCCAGCAGCTTTAAGCGGGAGGACGGGGAGCTGTTTTTT.

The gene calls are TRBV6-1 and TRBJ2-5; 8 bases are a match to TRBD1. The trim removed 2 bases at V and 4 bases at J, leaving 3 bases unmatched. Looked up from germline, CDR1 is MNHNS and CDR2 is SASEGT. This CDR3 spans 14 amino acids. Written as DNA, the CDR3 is TGTGCCAGCAGTGAAAGGACAGGGCTAGAGACCCAGTACTTC. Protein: CASSERTGLETQYF.

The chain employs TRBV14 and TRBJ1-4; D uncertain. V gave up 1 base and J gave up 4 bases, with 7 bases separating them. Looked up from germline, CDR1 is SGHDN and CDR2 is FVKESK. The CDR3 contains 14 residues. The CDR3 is CASSQAPFNEKLFF. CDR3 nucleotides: TGTGCCAGCAGCCAAGCTCCTTTTAATGAAAAACTGTTTTTT.

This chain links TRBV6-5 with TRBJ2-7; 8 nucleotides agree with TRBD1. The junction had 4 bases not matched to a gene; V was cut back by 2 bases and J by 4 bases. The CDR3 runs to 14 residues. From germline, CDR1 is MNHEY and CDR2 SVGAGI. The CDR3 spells CASSYAGGWYEQYF. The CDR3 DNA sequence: TGTGCCAGCAGTTACGCAGGGGGCTGGTACGAGCAGTACTTC.

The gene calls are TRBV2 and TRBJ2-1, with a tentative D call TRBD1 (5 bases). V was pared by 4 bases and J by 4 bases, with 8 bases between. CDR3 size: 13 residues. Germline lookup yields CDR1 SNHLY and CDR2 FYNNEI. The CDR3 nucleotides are TGTGCCAGCAGTGGGCAGGGTTACAATGAGCAGTTCTTC. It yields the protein CASSGQGYNEQFF.

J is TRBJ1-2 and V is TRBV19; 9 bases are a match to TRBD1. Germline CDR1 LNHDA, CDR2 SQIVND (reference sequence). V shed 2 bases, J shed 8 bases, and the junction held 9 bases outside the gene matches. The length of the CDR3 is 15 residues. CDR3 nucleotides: TGTGCCAGTAGTATACCTCCTGGACAGGGGATCGGCTACACCTTC. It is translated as CASSIPPGQGIGYTF. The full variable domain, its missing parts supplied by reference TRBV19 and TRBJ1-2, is DGGITQSPKYLFRKEGQNVTLSCEQNLNHDAMYWYRQDPGQGLRLIYYSQIVNDFQKGDIAEGYSVSREKKESFPLTVTSAQKNPTAFYLCASSIPPGQGIGYTFGSGTRLTVV.

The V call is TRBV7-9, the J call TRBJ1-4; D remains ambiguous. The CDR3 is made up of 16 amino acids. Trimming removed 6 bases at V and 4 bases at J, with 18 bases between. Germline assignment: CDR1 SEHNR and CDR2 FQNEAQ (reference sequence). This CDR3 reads CASSFRGPEFNEKLFF. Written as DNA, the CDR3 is TGTGCCAGCAGTTTTAGAGGCCCGGAGTTTAATGAAAAACTGTTTTTT.